This record covers a single TCR beta chain. No antigen is known for it. CDR3 length: 14 residues. Germline V CDR1 and CDR2: KGHSH, LQKENI. Deletions cut 8 bases from V and 1 base from J, with 14 bases between. This sample is part of a study of T cell responses to AZD1222 COVID-19 vaccine. Study-wide findings and caveats: The donor cohort was predominantly white British with a female majority, and clonal diversity may have been underestimated. The peak T cell response came first, and repertoires were sampled only after it.

Using immunoSEQ multiplex PCR, the repertoire was profiled, and TCRdb retains in-frame clones only, with some absent. The table shows under 150,000 clones, with about 87% occurring only once. The chain has TRBV18 and TRBJ1-1; a possible D gene is TRBD1 (5 bases). The input for sequencing was peripheral blood, taken on day 0 of AZD1222 vaccination. The TCR originated in an adult in good health. CDR3 DNA: TGTGCCAGCCGAGCGTCCGGGGCGAACACTGAAGCTTTCTTT. Translating gives CASRASGANTEAFF.